The rows below give T cell receptor beta chains drawn from one sample of a study of blood T cells in healthy people across ages. TCRdb itself ran the 5' RACE reads through MiXCR, one entry per CDR3 protein. This table holds some 670,000 distinct CDR3 sequences, roughly half found once. Sequencing was done on a sample of blood. The source of these receptors is a woman aged 80 or over in good health. Both conserved end residues are part of each CDR3. A D gene is named only where the DNA matches it firmly. The size entry is marked missing in some rows and otherwise reads once, few, many or a size class.

D gene	V gene	J gene	clone size	CDR3 length	CDR3 DNA	CDR3 protein
-	TRBV3-1	TRBJ2-1	-	13	TGTGCCAGCAGCTCGGGGGACTTTTCGGAGCAGTTCTTC	CASSSGDFSEQFF
-	TRBV7-8	TRBJ1-2	-	18	TGTGCCAGCAGCTTAGTCCAGGGTCGCCCCGTTTGGTCCGATGGCTACACCTTC	CASSLVQGRPVWSDGYTF
-	TRBV4-3	TRBJ2-1	-	15	TGCGCCAGCAGCCAAGATCTTCGGGTCGGGAATGAGCAGTTCTTC	CASSQDLRVGNEQFF
-	TRBV11-3	TRBJ2-1	-	13	TGTGCCAGCAGTATTGAGGGGAGCAATGAGCAGTTCTTC	CASSIEGSNEQFF
TRBD2	TRBV12-3/TRBV12-4	TRBJ2-5	many	15	TGTGCCAGCAGTTCCGGGACTAGCGGTGAAGAGACCCAGTACTTC	CASSSGTSGEETQYF
-	TRBV3-1	TRBJ1-5	-	14	TGTGCCAGCAGCCAAGGGGGCAGTCCACAGCCCCAGCATTTT	CASSQGGSPQPQHF
TRBD2	TRBV7-3	TRBJ2-2	-	15	TGTGCCAGCAGCTTAGGGGGAGGGCCGGTCGGGGAGCTGTTTTTT	CASSLGGGPVGELFF
-	TRBV5-1	TRBJ2-7	-	14	TGCGCCAGCAACCGAGGGCAGGGGAACTACGAGCAGTACTTC	CASNRGQGNYEQYF
-	TRBV19	TRBJ2-7	-	15	TGTGCCAGTAGTATAGGATGGCCGTTTATCAATGAGCAGTACTTC	CASSIGWPFINEQYF
TRBD1	TRBV4-1	TRBJ2-7	-	16	TGCGCCAGCAGCCAACTCCCTGGGACAGCGGTGGGCGAGCAGTACTTC	CASSQLPGTAVGEQYF
-	TRBV5-1	TRBJ2-7	many	14	TGCGCCAGCAGCTTAACAGGGTCCAACTACGAGCAGTACTTC	CASSLTGSNYEQYF
-	TRBV20-1	TRBJ2-7	-	14	TGCAGTGCTACCGACCGAATCAGCTCCTACGAGCAGTACTTC	CSATDRISSYEQYF
TRBD2	TRBV12-3/TRBV12-4	TRBJ2-3	many	15	TGTGCCAGCAAGGAGCTAGCGGCTAGCACAGATACGCAGTATTTT	CASKELAASTDTQYF
TRBD2	TRBV24-1	TRBJ2-1	few	14	TGTGCCACCGGCACCGGGACTAGCCTTTCCGAGCAGTTCTTC	CATGTGTSLSEQFF
-	TRBV7-8	TRBJ2-7	many	13	TGTGCCAGCAGCAAGTGGCAAGCCTACGAGCAGTACTTC	CASSKWQAYEQYF
TRBD2	TRBV20-1	TRBJ2-7	many	17	TGCAGTGCTAGAGATTCTAGCGGGAGTCCTAGGTCTGGCGAGCAGTACTTC	CSARDSSGSPRSGEQYF
-	TRBV7-8	TRBJ2-1	-	15	TGTGCCAGCAGCTTAGGTTTGGGGCCCTACAATGAGCAGTTCTTC	CASSLGLGPYNEQFF
TRBD2	TRBV20-1	TRBJ2-3	-	15	TGCAGTGCTCAGACTAGCGGGGGGATAGCAGATACGCAGTATTTT	CSAQTSGGIADTQYF
-	TRBV20-1	TRBJ2-3	-	15	TGCAGTGCTAGTCGTCAGGTGGGCCTCACAGATACGCAGTATTTT	CSASRQVGLTDTQYF
-	TRBV7-9	TRBJ1-2	few	16	TGTGCCAGCAGCTTAGCGAGTCCCGTTTCTAACTATGGCTACACCTTC	CASSLASPVSNYGYTF
TRBD1	TRBV20-1	TRBJ2-3	once	13	TGCAGTGCTACCCGGACAGGGAAAGATACGCAGTATTTT	CSATRTGKDTQYF
TRBD1	TRBV27	TRBJ1-5	few	17	TGTGCCAGCAGTCATCTTTTTTACAGACAGGGTGGGCAGCCCCAGCATTTT	CASSHLFYRQGGQPQHF
TRBD2	TRBV27	TRBJ2-1	-	16	TGTGCCAGCAGGTCGGCGGGAGGGGGTTTGGGCAATGAGCAGTTCTTC	CASRSAGGGLGNEQFF
-	TRBV20-1	TRBJ1-2	-	14	TGCAGTGCTAGGGGCAATACGGTGTCTGATGGCTACACCTTC	CSARGNTVSDGYTF
-	TRBV28	TRBJ2-7	many	14	TGTGCCAGCTCAGGCGGCGGGCCTGCCTACGAGCAGTACTTC	CASSGGGPAYEQYF
TRBD1	TRBV7-9	TRBJ1-1	-	16	TGTGCCAGCAGCTTAGTGGACAGGGACACTTGGACTGAAGCTTTCTTT	CASSLVDRDTWTEAFF
-	TRBV18	TRBJ2-1	many	15	TGTGCCAGCTCACCCCCGGCCGGAGTACCCGATGAGCAGTTCTTC	CASSPPAGVPDEQFF
TRBD1	TRBV7-3	TRBJ2-2	-	15	TGTGCTAGCAGCTTGGACAGGGGCGACACCGGGGAGCTGTTTTTT	CASSLDRGDTGELFF
TRBD2	TRBV7-3	TRBJ2-5	-	18	TGTGCCAGCAGCTTAAAGCCTAGCGGGGGGGCGCCTCAAGAGACCCAGTACTTC	CASSLKPSGGAPQETQYF
TRBD1	TRBV12-3/TRBV12-4	TRBJ2-5	-	15	TGTGCCAGCAGTCGGGACAGGGCCTCCCGAGAGACCCAGTACTTC	CASSRDRASRETQYF
-	TRBV12-3/TRBV12-4	TRBJ1-5	many	13	TGTGCCAGCAGGAGACAGCTCAATCAGCCCCAGCATTTT	CASRRQLNQPQHF
-	TRBV7-2	TRBJ2-3	-	14	TGTGCCAGCAGCTTAGTGAGTAACACAGATACGCAGTATTTT	CASSLVSNTDTQYF
TRBD2	TRBV7-2	TRBJ2-2	few	16	TGTGCCAGCAGCTACGGACTAGCGGGGGCCACCGGGGAGCTGTTTTTT	CASSYGLAGATGELFF
-	TRBV5-1	TRBJ2-3	many	14	TGCGCCAGCAGCTTTGAGCGTCCCACAGATACGCAGTATTTT	CASSFERPTDTQYF
-	TRBV20-1	TRBJ2-7	few	13	TGCAGTGCTGTTGTGGGCATTTACAATGAGCAGTACTTC	CSAVVGIYNEQYF
-	TRBV30	TRBJ2-7	few	12	TGTGCCTGGAGTCTGGCAGACTACGAGCAGTACTTC	CAWSLADYEQYF
-	TRBV20-1	TRBJ1-2	-	14	TGCAGTGCTAGTGGGGAATACAGGGCCTATGGCTACACCTTC	CSASGEYRAYGYTF
-	TRBV6-1	TRBJ1-5	many	15	TGTGCCAGCAGTGAACTGGCAGGGGTCAATCAGCCCCAGCATTTT	CASSELAGVNQPQHF
TRBD2	TRBV5-1	TRBJ2-7	few	14	TGCGCCAGCAGCCTTGGGACTAGCGGGGACGAGCAGTACTTC	CASSLGTSGDEQYF
-	TRBV5-1	TRBJ1-2	many	13	TGCGCCAGCAGCTTGGGGGCAGGGAGTGGCTACACCTTC	CASSLGAGSGYTF
-	TRBV4-2	TRBJ2-7	-	14	TGTGCCAGCAGCCAAGATTTCAGGAGCTACGAGCAGTACTTC	CASSQDFRSYEQYF
-	TRBV7-9	TRBJ2-3	many	14	TGTGCCAGCAGCTCCCAGGGGTTACCAGATACGCAGTATTTT	CASSSQGLPDTQYF
TRBD2	TRBV20-1	TRBJ2-6	-	22	TGCAGTGCCAGAGCTCCTACTAGCGGGAGGGCCAAGGTCTATGGTGGGGCCAACGTCCTGACTTTC	CSARAPTSGRAKVYGGANVLTF
TRBD1	TRBV12-3/TRBV12-4	TRBJ1-4	-	13	TGTGCCAGCAGTCCGGGACAGTCCGGAAAACTGTTTTTT	CASSPGQSGKLFF
TRBD1	TRBV15	TRBJ1-1	-	18	TGTGCCACCAGCTTCACAAGGGGGGACAGAGTCAGAAACACTGAAGCTTTCTTT	CATSFTRGDRVRNTEAFF
TRBD2	TRBV5-1	TRBJ2-3	-	18	TGCGCCAGCAGGTGGGGACTAGCGGGTTCCCCAAGCACAGATACGCAGTATTTT	CASRWGLAGSPSTDTQYF
TRBD1	TRBV7-8	TRBJ1-2	-	19	TGTGCCAGCAGCTTAGGGGCGCACTCCGGGACAGGGAGTAACTATGGCTACACCTTC	CASSLGAHSGTGSNYGYTF
-	TRBV12-3/TRBV12-4	TRBJ1-1	few	14	TGTGCCAGCAGTTTAGGGGCAGGGACTACTGAAGCTTTCTTT	CASSLGAGTTEAFF
-	TRBV2	TRBJ2-1	many	16	TGTGCCAGCAGTGCCTCGTGGGGCAACTCCTACAATGAGCAGTTCTTC	CASSASWGNSYNEQFF
-	TRBV19	TRBJ2-1	once	14	TGTGCCACTCGGGACGGACCACCCCAAAATGAGCAGTTCTTC	CATRDGPPQNEQFF
-	TRBV5-5	TRBJ2-2	-	16	TGTGCCAGCAGCTTGGATCCGGACACCCCCACCGGGGAGCTGTTTTTT	CASSLDPDTPTGELFF
-	TRBV29-1	TRBJ2-7	-	13	TGCAGCGTTGGGGTAGTAGGTGTGTACGAGCAGTACTTC	CSVGVVGVYEQYF
-	TRBV5-1	TRBJ2-2	-	16	TGCGCCAGCAGCCCCGGGTGGATCCAGGACATCGGGGAGCTGTTTTTT	CASSPGWIQDIGELFF
-	TRBV5-1	TRBJ2-5	many	13	TGCGCCAGCAGCTTGGTAGGGCAAGAGACCCAGTACTTC	CASSLVGQETQYF
-	TRBV29-1	TRBJ2-1	-	11	TGCAGCGTTGGGGCCATGAATGAGCAGTTCTTC	CSVGAMNEQFF